The 2 T cell receptor beta chains below come from one sample, sequenced in a study of blood T cell repertoires in COVID-19. TCRdb's table, derived via immunoSEQ multiplex PCR, lists solely in-frame clones and lacks some. The data contain about 120,000 clones, roughly 88% of them singletons. The specimen was peripheral blood. Receptor source: a man aged 35 to 55 with acute or convalescent COVID-19.

This clone came up a few times. This chain joins TRBV3-1 (or the pseudogene TRBV3-2) and TRBJ2-2; D gene unclear. The germline V gene encodes CDR1 LGHDT and CDR2 YNNKEL (reference sequence). The CDR3 is 15 amino acids. Trimming removed 3 bases from V and 8 bases from J, with 16 bases in between. CDR3 loop: CASSHLSSVDGELFF. The CDR3 region has the DNA TGTGCCAGCAGCCATCTATCTTCCGTTGATGGGGAGCTGTTTTTT.

The chain recombines TRBV5-1 with TRBJ1-2; D is unclear. Germline CDR1 is SGHRS and CDR2 is YFSETQ. V lost 0 bases and J lost 0, with 6 bases in between. The CDR3 length is 14 residues. The CDR3 spells CASSLDTANYGYTF. CDR3 bases: TGCGCCAGCAGCTTGGACACAGCTAACTATGGCTACACCTTC.